This T cell receptor beta chain originates from a study of beta chain features in type 1 diabetes. This clone has just a few counts. The antigen is not known. Within the sample, other DNA sequences also encode this same CDR3. The investigators reverse transcribed all of the isolated RNA, so they sequenced expressed TCRB transcripts. TCRdb's table, derived via immunoSEQ multiplex PCR, lists solely in-frame clones and lacks some. The table includes some 410,000 clones, over 9.5% detected once. The germline V gene encodes CDR1 LGHNA and CDR2 YSLEER. The CDR3 has 13 residues. V was clipped by 0 bases and J by 2 bases, with 4 bases between them. Whole-study findings and limits: Researchers caution that PCR might favor shorter templates, equally among patients and controls. Shorter TCRB CDR3s, moderately but significantly so, marked every one of the four CD4+ subsets in Type 1 diabetes patients.

The chain combines TRBV4-3 with TRBJ2-5; D gene uncertain. This clonotype was sampled from a woman younger than 30 in good health. The source material was naive CD4+ T cells from blood. The CDR3 is CASSQDRQETQYF. In DNA form, the CDR3 reads TGCGCCAGCAGCCAAGACAGGCAAGAGACCCAGTACTTC.